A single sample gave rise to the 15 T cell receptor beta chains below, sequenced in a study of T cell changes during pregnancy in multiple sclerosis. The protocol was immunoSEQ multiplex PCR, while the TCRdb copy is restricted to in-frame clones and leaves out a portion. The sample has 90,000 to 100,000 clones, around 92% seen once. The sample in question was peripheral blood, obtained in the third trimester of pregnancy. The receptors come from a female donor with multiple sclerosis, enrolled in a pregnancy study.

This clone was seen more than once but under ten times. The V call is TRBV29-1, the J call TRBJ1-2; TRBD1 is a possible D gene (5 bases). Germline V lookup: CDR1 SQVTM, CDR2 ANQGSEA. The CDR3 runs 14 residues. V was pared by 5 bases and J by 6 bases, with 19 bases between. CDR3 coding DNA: TGCAGCGTTTTATCAGGGAAAGTGGATGATGGCTACACCTTC. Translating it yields CSVLSGKVDDGYTF.

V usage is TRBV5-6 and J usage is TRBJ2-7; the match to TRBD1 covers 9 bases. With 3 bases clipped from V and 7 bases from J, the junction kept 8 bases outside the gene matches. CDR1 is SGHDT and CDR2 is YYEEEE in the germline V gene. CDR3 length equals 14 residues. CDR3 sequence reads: CASSYRDRELEQYF. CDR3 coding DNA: TGTGCCAGCAGCTACCGGGACAGGGAGTTGGAGCAGTACTTC.

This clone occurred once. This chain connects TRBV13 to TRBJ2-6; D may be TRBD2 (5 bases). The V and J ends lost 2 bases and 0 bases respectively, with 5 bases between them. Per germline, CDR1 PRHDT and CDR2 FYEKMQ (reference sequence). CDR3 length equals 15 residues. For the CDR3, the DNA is TGTGCCAGCAGCTTACGGGGCTCTGGGGCCAACGTCCTGACTTTC. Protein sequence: CASSLRGSGANVLTF.

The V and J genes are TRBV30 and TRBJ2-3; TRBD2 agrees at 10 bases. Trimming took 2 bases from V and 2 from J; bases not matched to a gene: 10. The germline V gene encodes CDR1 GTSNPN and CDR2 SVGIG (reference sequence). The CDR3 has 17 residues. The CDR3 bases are TGTGCCTGGAGTAGGATAGCGGGAGGCCCAAACACAGATACGCAGTATTTT. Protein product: CAWSRIAGGPNTDTQYF. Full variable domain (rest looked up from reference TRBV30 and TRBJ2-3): SQTIHQWPATLVQPVGSPLSLECTVEGTSNPNLYWYRQAAGRGLQLLFYSVGIGQISSEVPQNLSASRPQDRQFILSSKKLLLSDSGFYLCAWSRIAGGPNTDTQYFGPGTRLTVL.

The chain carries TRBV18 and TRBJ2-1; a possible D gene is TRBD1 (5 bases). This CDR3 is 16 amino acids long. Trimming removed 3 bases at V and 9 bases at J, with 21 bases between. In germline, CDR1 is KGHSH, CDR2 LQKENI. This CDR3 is CASSPRRQILWGEQFF. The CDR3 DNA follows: TGTGCCAGCTCACCCCGAAGACAGATACTCTGGGGTGAGCAGTTCTTC.

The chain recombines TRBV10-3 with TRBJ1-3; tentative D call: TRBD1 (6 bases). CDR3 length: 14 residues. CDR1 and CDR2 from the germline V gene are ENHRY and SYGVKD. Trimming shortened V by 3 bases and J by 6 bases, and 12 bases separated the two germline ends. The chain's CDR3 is CAISETGFVNTIYF. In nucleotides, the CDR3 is TGTGCCATCAGTGAAACAGGGTTTGTAAACACCATATATTTT.

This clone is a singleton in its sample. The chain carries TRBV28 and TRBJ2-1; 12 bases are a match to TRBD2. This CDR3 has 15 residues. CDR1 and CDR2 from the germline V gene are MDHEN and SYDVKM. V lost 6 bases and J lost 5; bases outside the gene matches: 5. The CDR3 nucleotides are TGTGCCAGCAGCCCAAGACTAGCGGGAGACAATGAGCAGTTCTTC. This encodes CASSPRLAGDNEQFF.

The CDR3 loop reads CASSFRAGNTIYF. The CDR3 DNA is TGTGCCAGCAGCTTCCGTGCTGGAAACACCATATATTTT. This rearrangement joins TRBV5-4 to TRBJ1-3; D gene uncertain. The germline CDR1 and CDR2 sequences are SGHNT and YYREEE (reference sequence). The CDR3 length is 13 residues. The V and J ends lost 2 bases and 2 bases respectively, with 5 bases between them.

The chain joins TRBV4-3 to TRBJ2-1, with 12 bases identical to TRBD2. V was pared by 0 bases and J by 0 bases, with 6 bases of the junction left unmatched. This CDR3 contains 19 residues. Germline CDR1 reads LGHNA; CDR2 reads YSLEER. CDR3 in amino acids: CASSQETSGRGGSYNEQFF. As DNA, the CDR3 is TGCGCCAGCAGCCAAGAGACTAGCGGGAGAGGGGGCTCCTACAATGAGCAGTTCTTC.

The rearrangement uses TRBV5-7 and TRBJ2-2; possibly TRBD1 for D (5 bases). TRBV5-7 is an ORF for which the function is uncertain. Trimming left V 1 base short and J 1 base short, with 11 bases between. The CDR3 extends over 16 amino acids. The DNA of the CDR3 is TGTGCCAGCAGCTTGCCTCCAACAGGGAACACCGGGGAGCTGTTTTTT. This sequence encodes CASSLPPTGNTGELFF.

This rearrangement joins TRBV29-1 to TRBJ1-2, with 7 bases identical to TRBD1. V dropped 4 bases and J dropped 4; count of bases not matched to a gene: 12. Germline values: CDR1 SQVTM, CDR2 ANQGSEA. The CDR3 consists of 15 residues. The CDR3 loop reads CSVATGQGVSYGYTF. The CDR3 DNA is TGCAGCGTTGCGACGGGCCAGGGGGTTTCCTATGGCTACACCTTC.

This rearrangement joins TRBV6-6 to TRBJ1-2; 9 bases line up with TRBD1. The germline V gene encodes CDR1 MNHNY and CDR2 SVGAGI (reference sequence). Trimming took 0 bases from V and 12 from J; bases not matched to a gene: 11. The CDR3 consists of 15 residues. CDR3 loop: CASSYSGQGFWDDTF. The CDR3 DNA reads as TGTGCCAGCAGTTACTCGGGACAGGGTTTTTGGGATGACACCTTC.

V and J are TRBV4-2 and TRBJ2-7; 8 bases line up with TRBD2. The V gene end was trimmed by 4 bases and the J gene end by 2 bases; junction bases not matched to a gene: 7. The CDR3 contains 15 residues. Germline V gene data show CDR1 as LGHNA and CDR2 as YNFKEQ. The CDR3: CASSREAGDTYEQYF. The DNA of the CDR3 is TGTGCCAGCAGCCGGGAAGCGGGAGACACCTACGAGCAGTACTTC.

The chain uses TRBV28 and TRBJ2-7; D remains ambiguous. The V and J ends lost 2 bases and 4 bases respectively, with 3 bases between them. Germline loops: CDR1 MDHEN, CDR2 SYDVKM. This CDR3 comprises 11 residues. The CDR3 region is CASSLLYEQYF. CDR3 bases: TGTGCCAGCAGTTTACTTTACGAGCAGTACTTC.

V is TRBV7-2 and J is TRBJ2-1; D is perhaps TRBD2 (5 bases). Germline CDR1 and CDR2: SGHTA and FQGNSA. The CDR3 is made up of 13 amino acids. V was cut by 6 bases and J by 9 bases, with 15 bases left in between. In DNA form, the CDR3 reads TGTGCCAGCAGTCTTAATGAGGGCGGTGAGCAGTTCTTC. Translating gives CASSLNEGGEQFF.